What follows describes a single TCR beta chain. V was trimmed by 4 bases and J by 6 bases, leaving 6 bases between them. This CDR3 has 11 residues. Germline CDR1 SGHAT, CDR2 FQNNGV. The record originates from a study of blood T cell repertoires in COVID-19. TCRdb's table, derived via immunoSEQ multiplex PCR, lists solely in-frame clones and lacks some. The table shows 200,000 to 250,000 clones, with 75% to 90% occurring only once. The sequence came from a woman aged 40 to 49 with acute COVID-19. Material for sequencing was PBMCs or T cells enriched from blood (not recorded which). The chain recombines TRBV11-2 with TRBJ1-1; no definite D call. CDR3 sequence: CASSSSPEAFF. CDR3 sequence (DNA): TGTGCCAGCAGCTCTAGCCCTGAAGCTTTCTTT.